This T cell receptor (beta chain) was recorded in a study of blood T cells in healthy people across ages. General study points: Any conclusive comparison of naive versus antigen-experienced cells was prevented by using unsorted PBMCs.

Germline CDR1 DFQATT, CDR2 SNEGSKA (reference sequence). The CDR3 sequence is 16 residues long. Losses at the gene ends were 2 bases for V and 0 bases for J; bases not matched to a gene: 8. This clonotype has only a few counts. The antigen remains undetermined. A second PCR of roughly 7 to 11 cycles used a sample-barcoded 5' primer and a J-beta primer mix. Template switching added a 12-random-nucleotide identifier to every cDNA molecule. TCRdb used MiXCR to reprocess the 5' RACE reads, holding one entry per CDR3 protein. The sample has about 570,000 distinct CDR3 sequences; roughly 28% are singletons. Donors were systemically healthy Caucasian individuals from Russia aged about 6 to 90 years.

The chain has TRBV20-1 and TRBJ2-5, with TRBD2 matching 8 bases. Sequenced: blood. The TCR comes from a woman aged 70-85 years in good health. CDR3 loop: CSARRFGGGNQETQYF. For the CDR3, the DNA is TGCAGTGCTAGACGGTTTGGCGGGGGGAACCAAGAGACCCAGTACTTC.